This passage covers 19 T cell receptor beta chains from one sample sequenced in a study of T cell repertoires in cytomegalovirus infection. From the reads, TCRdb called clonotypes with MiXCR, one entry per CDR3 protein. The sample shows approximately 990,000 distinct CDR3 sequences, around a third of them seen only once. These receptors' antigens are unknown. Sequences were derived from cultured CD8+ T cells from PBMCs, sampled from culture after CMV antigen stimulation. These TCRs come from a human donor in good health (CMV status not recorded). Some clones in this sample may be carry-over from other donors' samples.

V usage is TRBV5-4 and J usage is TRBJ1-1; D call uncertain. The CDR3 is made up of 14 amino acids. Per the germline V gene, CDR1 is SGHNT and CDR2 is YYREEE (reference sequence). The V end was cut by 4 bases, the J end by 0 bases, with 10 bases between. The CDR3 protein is CASSPEWVNTEAFF. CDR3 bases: TGTGCCAGCAGCCCCGAGTGGGTGAACACTGAAGCTTTCTTT.

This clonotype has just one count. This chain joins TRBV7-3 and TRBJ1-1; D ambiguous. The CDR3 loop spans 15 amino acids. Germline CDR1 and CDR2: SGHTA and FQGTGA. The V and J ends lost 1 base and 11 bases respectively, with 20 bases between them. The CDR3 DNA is TGTGCCAGCAGCTTAAGGCCAGGAGTATTCGATGAGGCTTTCTTT. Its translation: CASSLRPGVFDEAFF.

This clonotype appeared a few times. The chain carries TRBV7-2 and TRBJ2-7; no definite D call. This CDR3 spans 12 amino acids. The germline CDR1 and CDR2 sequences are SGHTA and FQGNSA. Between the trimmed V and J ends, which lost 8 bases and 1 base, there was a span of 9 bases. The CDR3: CASLGESYEQYF. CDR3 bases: TGTGCCAGCTTAGGAGAGTCCTACGAGCAGTACTTC.

CDR3 region: CASSRLSGTNQPQHF. DNA for the CDR3: TGTGCCAGCAGCCGCCTCTCGGGGACGAATCAGCCCCAGCATTTT. The chain combines TRBV7-6 with TRBJ1-5, with D perhaps matching TRBD1 (5 bases). The CDR3 extends over 15 amino acids. Germline assignment: CDR1 SGHVS and CDR2 FNYEAQ. The V gene lost 5 bases and the J gene lost 4 bases, with 15 bases spanning the gap.

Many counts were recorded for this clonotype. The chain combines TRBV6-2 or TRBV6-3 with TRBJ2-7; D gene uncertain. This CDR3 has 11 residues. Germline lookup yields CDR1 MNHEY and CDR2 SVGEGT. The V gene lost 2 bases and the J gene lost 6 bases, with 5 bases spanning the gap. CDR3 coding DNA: TGTGCCAGCAGTTACGGTGGCGAGCAGTACGTC. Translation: CASSYGGEQYV.

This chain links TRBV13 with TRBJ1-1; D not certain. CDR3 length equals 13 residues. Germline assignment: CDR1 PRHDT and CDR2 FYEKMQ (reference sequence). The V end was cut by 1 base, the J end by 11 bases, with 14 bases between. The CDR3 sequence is CASSLDGYVGAFF. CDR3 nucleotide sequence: TGTGCCAGCAGCTTAGATGGGTATGTAGGTGCTTTCTTT.

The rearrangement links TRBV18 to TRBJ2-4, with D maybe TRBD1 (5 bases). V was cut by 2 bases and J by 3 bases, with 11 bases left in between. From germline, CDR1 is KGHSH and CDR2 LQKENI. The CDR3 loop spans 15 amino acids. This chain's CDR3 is CASSPDQGYKNIQYF. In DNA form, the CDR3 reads TGTGCCAGCTCACCAGACCAGGGTTACAAAAACATTCAGTACTTC.

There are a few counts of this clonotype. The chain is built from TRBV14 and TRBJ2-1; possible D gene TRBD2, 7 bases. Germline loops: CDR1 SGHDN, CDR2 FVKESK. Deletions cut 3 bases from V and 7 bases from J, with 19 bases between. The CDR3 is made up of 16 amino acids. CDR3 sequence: CASSQPLAGAWNEQFF. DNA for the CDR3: TGTGCCAGCAGCCAGCCCCTGGCGGGGGCGTGGAATGAGCAGTTCTTC.

The chain's CDR3 is CASSSYGTGSYEQYF. In nucleotides, the CDR3 is TGTGCCAGCAGCTCTTACGGGACAGGGAGTTACGAGCAGTACTTC. The rearrangement uses TRBV7-8 and TRBJ2-7; 9 nucleotides agree with TRBD1. There are 15 residues in the CDR3. Trimming removed 4 bases from V and 4 bases from J; junction bases left unmatched: 8. Per germline, CDR1 SGHVS and CDR2 FQNEAQ.

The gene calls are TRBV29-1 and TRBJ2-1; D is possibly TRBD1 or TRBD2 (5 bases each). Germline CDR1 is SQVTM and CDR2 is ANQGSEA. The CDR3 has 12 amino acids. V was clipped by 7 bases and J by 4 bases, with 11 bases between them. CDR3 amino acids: CSAPGRYNEQFF. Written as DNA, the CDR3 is TGCAGCGCTCCGGGGCGGTACAATGAGCAGTTCTTC.

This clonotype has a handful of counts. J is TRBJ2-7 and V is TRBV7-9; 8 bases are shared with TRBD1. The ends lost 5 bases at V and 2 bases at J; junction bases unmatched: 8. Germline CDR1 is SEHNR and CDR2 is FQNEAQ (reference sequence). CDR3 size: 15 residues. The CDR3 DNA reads TGTGCCAGCAGCCACCAGGGGGCAGGAGCCTACGAGCAGTACTTC. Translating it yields CASSHQGAGAYEQYF.

In DNA form, the CDR3 reads TGTGCCAGCAGCGACGAAGGGACTAGCGGATTCACAGATACGCAGTATTTT. It yields the protein CASSDEGTSGFTDTQYF. The gene calls are TRBV7-6 and TRBJ2-3, with 11 bases fitting TRBD2. Germline loops: CDR1 SGHVS, CDR2 FNYEAQ. The junction had 9 bases not matched to a gene; V was cut back by 5 bases and J by 2 bases. The CDR3 is 17 residues long.

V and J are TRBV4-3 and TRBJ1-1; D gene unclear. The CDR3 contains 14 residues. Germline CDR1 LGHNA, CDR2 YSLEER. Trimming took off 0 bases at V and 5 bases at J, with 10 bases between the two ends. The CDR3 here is CASSQDYVLTEAFF. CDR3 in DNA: TGCGCCAGCAGCCAAGACTATGTGTTAACTGAAGCTTTCTTT.

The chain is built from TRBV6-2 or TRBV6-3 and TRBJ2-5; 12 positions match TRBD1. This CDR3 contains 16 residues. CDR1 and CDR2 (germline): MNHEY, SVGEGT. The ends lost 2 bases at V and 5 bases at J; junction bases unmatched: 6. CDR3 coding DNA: TGTGCCAGCAGTTACCCTGGGACAGGGGGCGTGGAGACCCAGTACTTC. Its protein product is CASSYPGTGGVETQYF.

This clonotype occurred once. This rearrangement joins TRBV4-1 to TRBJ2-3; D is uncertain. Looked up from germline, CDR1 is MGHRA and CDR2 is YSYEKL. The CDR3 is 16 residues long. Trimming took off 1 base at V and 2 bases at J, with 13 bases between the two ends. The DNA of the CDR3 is TGCGCCAGCAGCCAAGGATACAACAGAAACACAGATACGCAGTATTTT. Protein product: CASSQGYNRNTDTQYF.

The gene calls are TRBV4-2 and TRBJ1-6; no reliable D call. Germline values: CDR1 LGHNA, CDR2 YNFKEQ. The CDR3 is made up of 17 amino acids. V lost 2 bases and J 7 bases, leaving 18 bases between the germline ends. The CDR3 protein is CASSQTAAGEMNSPLHF. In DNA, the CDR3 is TGTGCCAGCAGCCAAACGGCGGCCGGAGAGATGAATTCACCCCTCCACTTT.

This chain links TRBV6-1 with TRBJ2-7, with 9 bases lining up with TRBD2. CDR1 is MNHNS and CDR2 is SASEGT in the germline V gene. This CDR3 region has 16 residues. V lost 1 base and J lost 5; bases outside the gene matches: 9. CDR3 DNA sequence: TGTGCCAGCAGTGAAGTAGGGAGCGGGGGGAGTGACGAGCAGTACGTC. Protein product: CASSEVGSGGSDEQYV.

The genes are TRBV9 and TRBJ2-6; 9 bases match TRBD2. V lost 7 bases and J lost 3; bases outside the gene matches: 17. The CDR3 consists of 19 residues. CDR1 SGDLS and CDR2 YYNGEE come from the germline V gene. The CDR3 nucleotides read TGTGCCAGCCGCAAGGGTGCTAGCGGGGCCCCGGTTGGGGCCAACGTCCTGACTTTC. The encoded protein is CASRKGASGAPVGANVLTF.

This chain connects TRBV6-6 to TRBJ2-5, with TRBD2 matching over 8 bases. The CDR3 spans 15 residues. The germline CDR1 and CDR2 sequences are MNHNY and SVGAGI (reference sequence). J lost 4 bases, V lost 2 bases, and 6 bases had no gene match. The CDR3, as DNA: TGTGCCAGCAGTTACAAAGCGGGGGCCGGAGAGACCCAGTACTTC. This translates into CASSYKAGAGETQYF.